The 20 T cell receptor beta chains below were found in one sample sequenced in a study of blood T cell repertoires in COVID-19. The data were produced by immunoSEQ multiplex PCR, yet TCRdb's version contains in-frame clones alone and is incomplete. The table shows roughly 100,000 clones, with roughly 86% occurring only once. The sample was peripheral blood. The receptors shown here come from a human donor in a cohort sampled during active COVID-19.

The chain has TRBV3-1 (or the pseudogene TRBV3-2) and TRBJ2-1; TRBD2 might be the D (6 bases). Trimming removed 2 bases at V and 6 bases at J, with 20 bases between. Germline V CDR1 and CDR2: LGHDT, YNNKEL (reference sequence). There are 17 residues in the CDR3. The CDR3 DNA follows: TGTGCCAGCAGCCAACAGTATTGGGCGGGATATGTCAATGAGCAGTTCTTC. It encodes CASSQQYWAGYVNEQFF.

CDR3 sequence reads: CASSARLGTGELFF. The CDR3 nucleotides read TGTGCCAGCAGCGCAAGACTGGGCACCGGGGAGCTGTTTTTT. This rearrangement joins TRBV7-9 to TRBJ2-2; D not certain. Germline CDR1 SEHNR, CDR2 FQNEAQ (reference sequence). V was pared by 5 bases and J by 4 bases, with 11 bases between. The CDR3 has 14 amino acids. Looking up the rest from reference TRBV7-9 and TRBJ2-2 gives the full variable domain: DTGVSQNPRHKITKRGQNVTFRCDPISEHNRLYWYRQTLGQGPEFLTYFQNEAQLEKSRLLSDRFSAERPKGSFSTLEIQRTEQGDSAMYLCASSARLGTGELFFGEGSRLTVL.

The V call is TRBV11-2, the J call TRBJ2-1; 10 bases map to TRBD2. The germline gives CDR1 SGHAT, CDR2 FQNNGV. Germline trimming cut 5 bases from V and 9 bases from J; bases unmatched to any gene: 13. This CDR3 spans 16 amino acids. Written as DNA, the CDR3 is TGTGCCAGCAGCGCCAGTACTAGCGGGATTGGCGGTGAGCAGTTCTTC. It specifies CASSASTSGIGGEQFF.

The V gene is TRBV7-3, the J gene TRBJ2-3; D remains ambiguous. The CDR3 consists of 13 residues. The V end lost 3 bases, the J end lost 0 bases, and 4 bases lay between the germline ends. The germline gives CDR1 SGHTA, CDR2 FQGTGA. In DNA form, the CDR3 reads TGTGCCAGCAGCTTCTCTAGCACAGATACGCAGTATTTT. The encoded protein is CASSFSSTDTQYF. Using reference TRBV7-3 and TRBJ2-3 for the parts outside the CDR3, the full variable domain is GAGVSQTPSNKVTEKGKYVELRCDPISGHTALYWYRQSLGQGPEFLIYFQGTGAADDSGLPNDRFFAVRPEGSVSTLKIQRTERGDSAVYLCASSFSSTDTQYFGPGTRLTVL.

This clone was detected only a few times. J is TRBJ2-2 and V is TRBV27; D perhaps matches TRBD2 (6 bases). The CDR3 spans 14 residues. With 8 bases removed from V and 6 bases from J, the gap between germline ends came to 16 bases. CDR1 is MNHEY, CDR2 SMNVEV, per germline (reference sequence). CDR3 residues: CASQGTSKAGELFF. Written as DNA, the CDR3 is TGTGCCAGCCAGGGAACTAGCAAGGCCGGGGAGCTGTTTTTT.

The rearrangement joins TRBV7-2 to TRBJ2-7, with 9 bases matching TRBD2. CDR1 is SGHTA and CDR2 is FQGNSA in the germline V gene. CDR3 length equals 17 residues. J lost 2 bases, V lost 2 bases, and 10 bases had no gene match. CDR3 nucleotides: TGTGCCAGCAGCTTATTTCTGGGGAGCGGGGGGACCTACGAGCAGTACTTC. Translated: CASSLFLGSGGTYEQYF.

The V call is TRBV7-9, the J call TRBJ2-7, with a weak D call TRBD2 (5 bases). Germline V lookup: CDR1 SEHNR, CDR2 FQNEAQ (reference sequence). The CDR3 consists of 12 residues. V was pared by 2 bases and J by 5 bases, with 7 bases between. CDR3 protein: CASSLRTDEQYF. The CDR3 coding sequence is TGTGCCAGCAGCTTAAGGACTGACGAGCAGTACTTC.

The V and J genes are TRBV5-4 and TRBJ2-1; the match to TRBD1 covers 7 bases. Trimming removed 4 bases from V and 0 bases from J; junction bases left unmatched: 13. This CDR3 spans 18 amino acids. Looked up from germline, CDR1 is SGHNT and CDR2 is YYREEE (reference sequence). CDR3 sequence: CASSLGPSGGSSYNEQFF. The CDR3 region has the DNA TGTGCCAGCAGCCTGGGCCCCTCAGGGGGTAGCTCCTACAATGAGCAGTTCTTC.

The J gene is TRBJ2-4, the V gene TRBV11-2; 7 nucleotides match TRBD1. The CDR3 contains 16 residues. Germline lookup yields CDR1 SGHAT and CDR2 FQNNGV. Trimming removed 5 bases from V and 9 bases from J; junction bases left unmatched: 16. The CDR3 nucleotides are TGTGCCAGCAGCCGAACCGGGACAGATACGGATCTCATTCAGTACTTC. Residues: CASSRTGTDTDLIQYF.

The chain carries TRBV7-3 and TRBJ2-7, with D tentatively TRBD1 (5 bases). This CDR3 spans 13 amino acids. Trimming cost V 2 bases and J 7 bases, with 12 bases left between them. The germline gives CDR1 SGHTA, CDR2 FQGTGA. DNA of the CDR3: TGTGCCAGCAGCTTACAGGGCAGTAGGGAGCAGTACTTC. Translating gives CASSLQGSREQYF.

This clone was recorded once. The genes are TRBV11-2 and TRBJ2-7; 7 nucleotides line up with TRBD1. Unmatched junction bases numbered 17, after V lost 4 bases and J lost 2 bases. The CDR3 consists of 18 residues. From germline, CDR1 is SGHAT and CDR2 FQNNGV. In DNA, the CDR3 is TGTGCCAGCAGCTCTCATATCGTTACAGGGGTGGGGACCTACGAGCAGTACTTC. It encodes CASSSHIVTGVGTYEQYF.

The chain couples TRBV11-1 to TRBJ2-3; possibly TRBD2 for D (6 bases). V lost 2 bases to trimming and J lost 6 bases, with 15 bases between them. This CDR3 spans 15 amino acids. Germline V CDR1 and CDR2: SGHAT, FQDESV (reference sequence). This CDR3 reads CASSLMAGRGDTQYF. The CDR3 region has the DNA TGTGCCAGCAGCTTAATGGCGGGACGGGGCGATACGCAGTATTTT.

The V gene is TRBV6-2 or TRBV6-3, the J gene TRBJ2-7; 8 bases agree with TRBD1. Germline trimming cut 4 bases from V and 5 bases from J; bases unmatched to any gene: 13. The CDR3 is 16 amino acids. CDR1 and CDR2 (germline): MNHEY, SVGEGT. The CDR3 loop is CASSSRTGPYLHEQYF. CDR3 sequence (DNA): TGTGCCAGCAGTTCCCGGACAGGGCCATATCTCCACGAGCAGTACTTC.

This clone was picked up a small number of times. The CDR3 DNA is TGTGCCAGCAGCACAGCCCCCCCTAGCAATTCCGGGGAGCTGTTTTTT. Residues: CASSTAPPSNSGELFF. The V and J genes are TRBV11-2 and TRBJ2-2; a possible D gene is TRBD2 (5 bases). Germline V gene sequence: CDR1 SGHAT, CDR2 FQNNGV. Trimming left V 5 bases short and J 6 bases short, with 19 bases between. CDR3 size: 16 residues.

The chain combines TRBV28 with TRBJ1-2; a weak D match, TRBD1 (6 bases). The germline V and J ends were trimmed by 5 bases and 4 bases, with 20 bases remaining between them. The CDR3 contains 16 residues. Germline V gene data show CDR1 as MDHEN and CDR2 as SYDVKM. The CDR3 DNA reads TGTGCCAGCAGTCCCCAACTCCGGACAGCTTTCTATGGCTACACCTTC. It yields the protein CASSPQLRTAFYGYTF.

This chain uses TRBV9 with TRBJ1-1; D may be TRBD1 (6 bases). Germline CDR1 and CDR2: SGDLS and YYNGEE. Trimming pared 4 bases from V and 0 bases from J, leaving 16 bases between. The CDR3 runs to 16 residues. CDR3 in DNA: TGTGCCAGCAGCCCTTCCTTAGGGGGAATGAACACTGAAGCTTTCTTT. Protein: CASSPSLGGMNTEAFF.

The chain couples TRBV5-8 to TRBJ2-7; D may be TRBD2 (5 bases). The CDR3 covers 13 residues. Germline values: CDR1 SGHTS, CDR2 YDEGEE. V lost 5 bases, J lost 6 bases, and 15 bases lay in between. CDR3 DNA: TGTGCCAGCAGTATGGACTGGGGTCTCGAGCAGTACTTC. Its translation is CASSMDWGLEQYF.

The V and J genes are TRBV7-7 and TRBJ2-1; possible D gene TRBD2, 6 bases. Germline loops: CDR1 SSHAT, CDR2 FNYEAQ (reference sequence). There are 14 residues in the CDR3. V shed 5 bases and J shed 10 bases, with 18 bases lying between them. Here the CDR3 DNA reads TGTGCCAGCAGCCCGGCCGGGCGGGGTGGCGAGCAGTTCTTC. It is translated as CASSPAGRGGEQFF.

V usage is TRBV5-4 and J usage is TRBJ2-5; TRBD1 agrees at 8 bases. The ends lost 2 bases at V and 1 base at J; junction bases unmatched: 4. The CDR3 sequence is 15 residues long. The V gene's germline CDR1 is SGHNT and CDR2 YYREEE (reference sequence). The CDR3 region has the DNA TGTGCCAGCAGCTTTGACAGGGGCGCCCAAGAGACCCAGTACTTC. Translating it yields CASSFDRGAQETQYF. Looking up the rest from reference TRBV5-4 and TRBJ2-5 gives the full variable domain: ETGVTQSPTHLIKTRGQQVTLRCSSQSGHNTVSWYQQALGQGPQFIFQYYREEENGRGNFPPRFSGLQFPNYSSELNVNALELDDSALYLCASSFDRGAQETQYFGPGTRLLVL.

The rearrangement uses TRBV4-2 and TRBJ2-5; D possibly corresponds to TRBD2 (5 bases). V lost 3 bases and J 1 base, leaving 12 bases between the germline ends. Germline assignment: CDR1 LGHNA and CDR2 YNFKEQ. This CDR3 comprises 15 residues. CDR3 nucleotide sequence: TGTGCCAGCAGCCAGCGGGTCGCGCCCCAAGAGACCCAGTACTTC. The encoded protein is CASSQRVAPQETQYF.